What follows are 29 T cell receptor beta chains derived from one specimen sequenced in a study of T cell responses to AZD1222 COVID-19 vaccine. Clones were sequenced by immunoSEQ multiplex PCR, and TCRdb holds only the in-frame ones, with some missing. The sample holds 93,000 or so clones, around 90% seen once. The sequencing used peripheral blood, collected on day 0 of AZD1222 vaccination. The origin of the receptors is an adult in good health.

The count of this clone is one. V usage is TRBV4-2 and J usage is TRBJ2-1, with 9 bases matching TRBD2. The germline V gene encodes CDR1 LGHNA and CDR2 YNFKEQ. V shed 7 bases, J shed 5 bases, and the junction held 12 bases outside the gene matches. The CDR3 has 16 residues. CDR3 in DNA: TGTGCCAGCACCGTGGAAGCGGGGGGACCCAACAATGAGCAGTTCTTC. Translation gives CASTVEAGGPNNEQFF.

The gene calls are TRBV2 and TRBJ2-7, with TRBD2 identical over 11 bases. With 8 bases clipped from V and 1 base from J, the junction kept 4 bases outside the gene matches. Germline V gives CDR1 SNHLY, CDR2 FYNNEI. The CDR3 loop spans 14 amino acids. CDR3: CASASGGLSYEQYF. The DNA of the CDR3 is TGTGCCAGCGCTAGCGGGGGGCTTTCCTACGAGCAGTACTTC.

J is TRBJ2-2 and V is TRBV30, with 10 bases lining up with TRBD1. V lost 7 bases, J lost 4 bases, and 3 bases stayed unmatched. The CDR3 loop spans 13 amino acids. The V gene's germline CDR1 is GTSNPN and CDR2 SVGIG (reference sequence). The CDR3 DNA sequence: TGTGCCTTAGGGACAGGGGTCACCGGGGAGCTGTTTTTT. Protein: CALGTGVTGELFF.

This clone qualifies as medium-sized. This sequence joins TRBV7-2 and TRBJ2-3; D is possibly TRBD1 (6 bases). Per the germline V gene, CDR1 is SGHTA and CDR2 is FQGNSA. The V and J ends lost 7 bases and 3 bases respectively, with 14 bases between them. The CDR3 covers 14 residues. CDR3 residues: CASNRDTSTDTQYF. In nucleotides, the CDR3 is TGTGCCAGCAATAGGGACACTAGTACAGATACGCAGTATTTT.

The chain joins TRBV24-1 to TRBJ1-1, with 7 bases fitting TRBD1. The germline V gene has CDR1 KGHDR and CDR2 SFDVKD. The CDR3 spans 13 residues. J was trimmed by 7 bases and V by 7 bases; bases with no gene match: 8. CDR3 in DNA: TGTGCCACCAGGCCCTCCGGGACAGATGAAGCTTTCTTT. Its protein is CATRPSGTDEAFF.

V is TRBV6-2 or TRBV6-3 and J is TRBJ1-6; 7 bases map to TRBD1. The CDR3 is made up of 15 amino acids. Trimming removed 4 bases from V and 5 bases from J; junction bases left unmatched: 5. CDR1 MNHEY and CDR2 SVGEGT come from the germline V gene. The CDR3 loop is CASSSGRGHNSPLHF. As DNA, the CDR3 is TGTGCCAGCAGTTCGGGTAGGGGGCATAATTCACCCCTCCACTTT.

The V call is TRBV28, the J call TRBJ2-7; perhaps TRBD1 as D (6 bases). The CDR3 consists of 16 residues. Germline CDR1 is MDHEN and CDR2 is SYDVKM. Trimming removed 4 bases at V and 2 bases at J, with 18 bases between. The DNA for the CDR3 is TGTGCCAGCAGTTGGGCTTGGGGGCGAAACGCCTACGAGCAGTACTTC. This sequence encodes CASSWAWGRNAYEQYF.

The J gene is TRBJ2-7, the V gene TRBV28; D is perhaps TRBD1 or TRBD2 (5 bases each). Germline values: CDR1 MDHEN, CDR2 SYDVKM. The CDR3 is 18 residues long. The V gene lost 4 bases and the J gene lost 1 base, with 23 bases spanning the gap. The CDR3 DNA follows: TGTGCCAGCAGTTCCCAATCGGTCCGGGACCCCTATTCCTACGAGCAGTACTTC. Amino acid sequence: CASSSQSVRDPYSYEQYF.

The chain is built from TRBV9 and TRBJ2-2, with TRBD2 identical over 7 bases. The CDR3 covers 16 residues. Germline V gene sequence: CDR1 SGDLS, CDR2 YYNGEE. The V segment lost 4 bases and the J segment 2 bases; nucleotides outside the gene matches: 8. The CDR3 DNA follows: TGTGCCAGCAGCCTCCGGGGGGACCACAACACCGGGGAGCTGTTTTTT. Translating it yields CASSLRGDHNTGELFF.

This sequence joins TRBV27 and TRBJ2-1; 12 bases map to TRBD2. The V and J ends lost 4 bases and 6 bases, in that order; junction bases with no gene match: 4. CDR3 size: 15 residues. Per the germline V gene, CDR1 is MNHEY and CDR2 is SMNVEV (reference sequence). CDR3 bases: TGTGCCAGCAGTTCCCTAGCGGGGGGGATCAATGAGCAGTTCTTC. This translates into CASSSLAGGINEQFF.

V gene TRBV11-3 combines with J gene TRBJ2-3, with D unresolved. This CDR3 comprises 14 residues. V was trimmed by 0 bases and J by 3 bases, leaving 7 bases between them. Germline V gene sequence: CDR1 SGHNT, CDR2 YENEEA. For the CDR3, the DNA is TGTGCCAGCAGCTTAGATCTGGGTACAGATACGCAGTATTTT. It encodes CASSLDLGTDTQYF. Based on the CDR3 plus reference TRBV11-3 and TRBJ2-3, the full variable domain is EAGVVQSPRYKIIEKKQPVAFWCNPISGHNTLYWYLQNLGQGPELLIRYENEEAVDDSQLPKDRFSAERLKGVDSTLKIQPAELGDSAVYLCASSLDLGTDTQYFGPGTRLTVL.

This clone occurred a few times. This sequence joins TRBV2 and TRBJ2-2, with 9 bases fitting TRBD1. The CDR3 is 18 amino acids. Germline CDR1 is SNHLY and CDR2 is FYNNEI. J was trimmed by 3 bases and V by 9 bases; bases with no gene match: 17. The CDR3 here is CARQTGTGRSPDTGELFF. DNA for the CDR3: TGTGCCAGACAGACCGGGACAGGGAGATCCCCGGACACCGGGGAGCTGTTTTTT.

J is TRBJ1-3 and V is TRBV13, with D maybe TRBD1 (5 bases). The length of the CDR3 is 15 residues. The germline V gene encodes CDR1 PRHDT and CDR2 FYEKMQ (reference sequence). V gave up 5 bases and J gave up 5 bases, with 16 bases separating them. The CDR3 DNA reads TGTGCCAGCAGCCCCGGGACTTCAAGGCGAAACACCATATATTTT. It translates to CASSPGTSRRNTIYF. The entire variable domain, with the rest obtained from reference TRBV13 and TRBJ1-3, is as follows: AAGVIQSPRHLIKEKRETATLKCYPIPRHDTVYWYQQGPGQDPQFLISFYEKMQSDKGSIPDRFSAQQFSDYHSELNMSSLELGDSALYFCASSPGTSRRNTIYFGEGSWLTVV.

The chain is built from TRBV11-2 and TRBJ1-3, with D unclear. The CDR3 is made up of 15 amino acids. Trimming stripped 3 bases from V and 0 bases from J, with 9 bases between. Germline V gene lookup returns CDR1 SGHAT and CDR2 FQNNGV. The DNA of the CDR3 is TGTGCCAGCAGCTTTGGGCGGTCCTCTGGAAACACCATATATTTT. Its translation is CASSFGRSSGNTIYF.

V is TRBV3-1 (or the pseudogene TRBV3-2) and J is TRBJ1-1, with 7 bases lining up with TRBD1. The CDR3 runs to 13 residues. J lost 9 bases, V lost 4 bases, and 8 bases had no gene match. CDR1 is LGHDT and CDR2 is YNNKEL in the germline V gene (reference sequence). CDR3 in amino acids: CASSPYDRAKAFF. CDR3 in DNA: TGTGCCAGCAGCCCCTATGACAGGGCTAAAGCTTTCTTT.

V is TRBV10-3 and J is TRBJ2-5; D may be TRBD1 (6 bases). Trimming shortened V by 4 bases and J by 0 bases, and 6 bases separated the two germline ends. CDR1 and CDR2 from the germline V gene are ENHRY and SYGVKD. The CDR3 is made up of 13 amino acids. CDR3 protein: CAISGTDQETQYF. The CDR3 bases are TGTGCCATCAGTGGGACAGACCAAGAGACCCAGTACTTC.

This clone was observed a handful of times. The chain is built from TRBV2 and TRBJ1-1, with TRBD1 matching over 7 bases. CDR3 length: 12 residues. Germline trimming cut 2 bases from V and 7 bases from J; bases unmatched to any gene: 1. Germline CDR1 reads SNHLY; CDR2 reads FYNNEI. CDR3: CASSEQGGEAFF. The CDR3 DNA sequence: TGTGCCAGCAGTGAACAGGGGGGTGAAGCTTTCTTT.

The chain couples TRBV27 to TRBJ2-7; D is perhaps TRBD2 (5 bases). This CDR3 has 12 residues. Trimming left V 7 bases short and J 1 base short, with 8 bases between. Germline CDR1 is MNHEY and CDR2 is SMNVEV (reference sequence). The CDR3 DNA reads TGTGCCAGCAAAGGAGGTTCCTACGAGCAGTACTTC. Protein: CASKGGSYEQYF.

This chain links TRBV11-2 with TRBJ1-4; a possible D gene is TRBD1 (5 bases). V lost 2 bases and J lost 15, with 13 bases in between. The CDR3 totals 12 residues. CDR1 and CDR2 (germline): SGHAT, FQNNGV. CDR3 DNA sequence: TGTGCCAGCAGCTTATTGGGGGGGGAGGTGTTTTTT. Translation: CASSLLGGEVFF.

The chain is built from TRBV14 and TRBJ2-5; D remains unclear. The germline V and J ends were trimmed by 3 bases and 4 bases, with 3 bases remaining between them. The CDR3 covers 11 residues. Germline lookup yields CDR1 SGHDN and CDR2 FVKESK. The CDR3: CASSQAETQYF. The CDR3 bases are TGTGCCAGCAGCCAGGCAGAGACCCAGTACTTC.

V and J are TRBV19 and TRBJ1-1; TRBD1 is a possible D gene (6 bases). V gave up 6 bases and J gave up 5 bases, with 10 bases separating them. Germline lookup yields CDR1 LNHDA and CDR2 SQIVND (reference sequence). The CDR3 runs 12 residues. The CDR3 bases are TGTGCCAGTAGGGGGGGCTATACTGAAGCTTTCTTT. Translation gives CASRGGYTEAFF.

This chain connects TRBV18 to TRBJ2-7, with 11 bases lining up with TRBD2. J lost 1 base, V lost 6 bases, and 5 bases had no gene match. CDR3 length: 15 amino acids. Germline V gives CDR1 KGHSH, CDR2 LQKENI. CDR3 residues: CASSLTSGGSYEQYF. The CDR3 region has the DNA TGTGCCAGCTCCCTCACTAGCGGGGGTTCCTACGAGCAGTACTTC.

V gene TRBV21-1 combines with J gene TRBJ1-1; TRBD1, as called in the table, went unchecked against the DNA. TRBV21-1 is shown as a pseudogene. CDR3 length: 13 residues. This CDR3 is CASRLTGITEAFF. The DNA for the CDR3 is TGTGCCAGCCGGCTGACAGGGATCACTGAAGCTTTCTTT.

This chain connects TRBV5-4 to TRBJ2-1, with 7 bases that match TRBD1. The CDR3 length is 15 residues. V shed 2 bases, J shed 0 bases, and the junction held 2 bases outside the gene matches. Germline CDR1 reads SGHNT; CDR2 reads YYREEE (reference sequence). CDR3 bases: TGTGCCAGCAGCTTAGGGGGCAACTCCTACAATGAGCAGTTCTTC. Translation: CASSLGGNSYNEQFF.

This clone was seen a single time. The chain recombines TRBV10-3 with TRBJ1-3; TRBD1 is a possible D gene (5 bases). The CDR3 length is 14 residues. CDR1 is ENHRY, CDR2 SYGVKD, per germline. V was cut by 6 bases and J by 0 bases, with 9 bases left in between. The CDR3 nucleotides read TGTGCCATCAGACCAGGGATCTCTGGAAACACCATATATTTT. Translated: CAIRPGISGNTIYF.

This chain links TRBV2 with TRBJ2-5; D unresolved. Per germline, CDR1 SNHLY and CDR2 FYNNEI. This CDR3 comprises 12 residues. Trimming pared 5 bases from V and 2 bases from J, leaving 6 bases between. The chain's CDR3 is CASSPRQETQYF. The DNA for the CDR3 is TGTGCCAGCAGTCCTCGTCAAGAGACCCAGTACTTC. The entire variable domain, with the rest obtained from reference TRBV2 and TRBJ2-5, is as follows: EPEVTQTPSHQVTQMGQEVILRCVPISNHLYFYWYRQILGQKVEFLVSFYNNEISEKSEIFDDQFSVERPDGSNFTLKIRSTKLEDSAMYFCASSPRQETQYFGPGTRLLVL.

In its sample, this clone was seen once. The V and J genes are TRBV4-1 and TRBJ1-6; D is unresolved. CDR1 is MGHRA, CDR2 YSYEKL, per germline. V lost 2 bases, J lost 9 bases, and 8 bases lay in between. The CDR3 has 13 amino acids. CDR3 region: CASSQSWGSPLHF. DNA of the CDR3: TGCGCCAGCAGCCAAAGCTGGGGTTCACCCCTCCACTTT.

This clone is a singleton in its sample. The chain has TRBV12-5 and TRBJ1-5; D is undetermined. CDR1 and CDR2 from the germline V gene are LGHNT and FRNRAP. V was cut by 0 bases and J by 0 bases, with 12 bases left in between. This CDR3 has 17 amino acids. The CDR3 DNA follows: TGTGCTAGTGGTTTGGTACTGGGTGCCAGTAGCAATCAGCCCCAGCATTTT. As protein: CASGLVLGASSNQPQHF.

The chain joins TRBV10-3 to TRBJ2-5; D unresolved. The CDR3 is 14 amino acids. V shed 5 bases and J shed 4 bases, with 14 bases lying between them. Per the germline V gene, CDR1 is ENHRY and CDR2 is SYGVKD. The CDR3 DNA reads TGTGCCATCAGTCCCTCCGAGAATAGAGAGACCCAGTACTTC. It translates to CAISPSENRETQYF.